This T cell receptor beta chain was sequenced for a study of spatial heterogeneity in lung cancer. The overall study: Samples were donated by 72 untreated early-stage non-small cell lung cancer patients. PBMC samples from follow-up, where available, were sequenced a median of approximately 24 months after resection.

Time point: blood at routine non-recurrence follow-up after resection. Unsorted whole RNA samples from tumor, nontumor lung or frozen PBMC were sequenced. This clonotype was observed at least ten times. MiXCR was run by TCRdb on the 5' RACE reads, yielding one entry per CDR3 protein. This sample yields 55,000 to 75,000 distinct CDR3 sequences, of which 8% to 9.5% are seen a single time; more than 1.5% belongs to the top ten. The sequencing here drew on PBMCs, taken at follow-up. This clonotype originated in a female donor with early-stage non-small cell lung cancer.

The CDR3 loop reads CASKVWGTTGELFF. In nucleotides, the CDR3 is TGTGCCAGTAAGGTTTGGGGGACGACCGGGGAGCTGTTTTTT. This chain joins TRBV19 and TRBJ2-2; either TRBD1 or TRBD2 may supply D (5 bases each). V was shortened by 7 bases and J by 5 bases, with 14 bases between the two germline ends. This CDR3 is built from 14 residues. The germline V gene encodes CDR1 LNHDA and CDR2 SQIVND (reference sequence).